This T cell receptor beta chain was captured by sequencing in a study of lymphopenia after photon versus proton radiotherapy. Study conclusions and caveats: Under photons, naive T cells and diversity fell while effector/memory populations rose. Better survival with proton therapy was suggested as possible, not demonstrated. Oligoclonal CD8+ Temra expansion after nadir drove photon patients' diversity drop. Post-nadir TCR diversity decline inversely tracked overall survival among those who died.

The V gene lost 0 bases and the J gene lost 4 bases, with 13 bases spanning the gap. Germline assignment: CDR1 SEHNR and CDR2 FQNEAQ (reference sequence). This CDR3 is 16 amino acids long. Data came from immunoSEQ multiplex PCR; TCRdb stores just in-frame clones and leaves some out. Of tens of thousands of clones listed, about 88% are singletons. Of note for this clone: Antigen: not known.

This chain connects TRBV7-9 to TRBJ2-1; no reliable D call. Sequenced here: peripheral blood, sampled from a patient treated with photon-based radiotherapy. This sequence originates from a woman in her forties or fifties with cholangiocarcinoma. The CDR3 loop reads CASSLAPQKLYNEQFF. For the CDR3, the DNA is TGTGCCAGCAGCTTAGCGCCTCAAAAACTATACAATGAGCAGTTCTTC. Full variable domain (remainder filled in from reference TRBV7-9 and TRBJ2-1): DTGVSQNPRHKITKRGQNVTFRCDPISEHNRLYWYRQTLGQGPEFLTYFQNEAQLEKSRLLSDRFSAERPKGSFSTLEIQRTEQGDSAMYLCASSLAPQKLYNEQFFGPGTRLTVL.